Each of the 18 T cell receptor beta chains below was sequenced from the same sample in a study of blood T cell repertoires in COVID-19. The data were produced by immunoSEQ multiplex PCR, yet TCRdb's version contains in-frame clones alone and is incomplete. The data hold some 58,000 clones, with 77% observed a single time. Source material: peripheral blood. These receptors originate from a human donor in a cohort sampled during active COVID-19.

This clone was detected only a few times. The rearrangement links TRBV5-5 to TRBJ1-6; no firm D call. Trimming pared 3 bases from V and 4 bases from J, leaving 5 bases between. CDR3 length: 13 residues. CDR1 and CDR2 (germline): SGHKS, YYEKEE (reference sequence). This CDR3 reads CASSYSYNSPLHF. The CDR3 DNA is TGTGCCAGCAGCTACTCATATAATTCACCCCTCCACTTT.

The V and J genes are TRBV4-1 and TRBJ1-1; D gene ambiguous. The CDR3 length is 17 residues. Germline CDR1 MGHRA, CDR2 YSYEKL. The V end lost 1 base, the J end lost 3 bases, and 18 bases lay between the germline ends. This CDR3 is CASSQGIPNLQYTEAFF. The CDR3 DNA reads as TGCGCCAGCAGCCAAGGCATCCCCAATTTACAGTACACTGAAGCTTTCTTT.

This chain joins TRBV6-6 and TRBJ2-5; no firm D call. V lost 0 bases to trimming and J lost 2 bases, with 7 bases between them. The germline V gene encodes CDR1 MNHNY and CDR2 SVGAGI (reference sequence). The CDR3 contains 14 residues. As DNA, the CDR3 is TGTGCCAGCAGTTACTCGGAGCTACAAGAGACCCAGTACTTC. Its protein product is CASSYSELQETQYF.

CDR3 protein: CASSPPGGERETQYF. The CDR3 DNA reads TGTGCCAGCAGCCCGCCGGGGGGCGAGCGGGAGACCCAGTACTTC. V usage is TRBV7-8 and J usage is TRBJ2-5; D may be TRBD2 (7 bases). The V gene's germline CDR1 is SGHVS and CDR2 FQNEAQ. Trimming left V 5 bases short and J 5 bases short, with 18 bases between. This CDR3 is 15 amino acids long.

The V gene is TRBV5-1, the J gene TRBJ2-3; 9 bases map to TRBD2. Trimming removed 2 bases from V and 4 bases from J; junction bases left unmatched: 2. CDR1 is SGHRS, CDR2 YFSETQ, per germline. The CDR3 totals 14 residues. This CDR3 is CASSLAGGSDTQYF. The CDR3 DNA sequence: TGCGCCAGCAGCTTAGCGGGAGGATCAGATACGCAGTATTTT.

The rearrangement uses TRBV2 and TRBJ2-3; 9 nucleotides agree with TRBD2. There are 15 residues in the CDR3. J lost 6 bases, V lost 6 bases, and 10 bases had no gene match. Germline loops: CDR1 SNHLY, CDR2 FYNNEI. The CDR3 region has the DNA TGTGCCAGCAGCCGGTGGGTAGCGGGAGCCGATACGCAGTATTTT. It yields the protein CASSRWVAGADTQYF.

The V gene is TRBV11-2, the J gene TRBJ1-2; 9 positions agree with TRBD1. Germline assignment: CDR1 SGHAT and CDR2 FQNNGV. V shed 1 base and J 6 bases; nucleotides not matched to a gene: 9. The CDR3 has 16 residues. CDR3 residues: CASSLGTGANADGYTF. DNA for the CDR3: TGTGCCAGCAGCTTAGGGACAGGGGCAAATGCGGATGGCTACACCTTC.

The rearrangement links TRBV6-5 to TRBJ1-2; 7 bases agree with TRBD1. The CDR3 has 15 residues. The germline gives CDR1 MNHEY, CDR2 SVGAGI. The ends lost 6 bases at V and 2 bases at J; junction bases unmatched: 9. CDR3 DNA sequence: TGTGCCAGCAGCAACCCTAGGGACAGCAACTATGGCTACACCTTC. Translating gives CASSNPRDSNYGYTF.

This clone was recorded only once. The V and J genes are TRBV4-2 and TRBJ1-6, with TRBD1 matching 10 bases. V trimming: 0 bases; J trimming: 9 bases; junction bases outside the gene matches: 2. In germline, CDR1 is LGHNA, CDR2 YNFKEQ. The length of the CDR3 is 15 residues. CDR3 DNA sequence: TGTGCCAGCAGCCAAGATCGGACAGGGGGTTCACCCCTCCACTTT. It yields the protein CASSQDRTGGSPLHF.

The chain joins TRBV5-6 to TRBJ2-7; D is perhaps TRBD1 (6 bases). V lost 1 base and J 3 bases, leaving 11 bases between the germline ends. In germline, CDR1 is SGHDT, CDR2 YYEEEE. The CDR3 consists of 14 residues. The CDR3 here is CASSLRTVLYEQYF. DNA of the CDR3: TGTGCCAGCAGCTTGCGGACAGTCCTCTACGAGCAGTACTTC.

This clone was observed at least ten times. This rearrangement joins TRBV28 to TRBJ1-1; D is uncertain. The CDR3 runs to 11 residues. Trimming took 5 bases from V and 2 from J, leaving 3 bases between them. Germline V gene data show CDR1 as MDHEN and CDR2 as SYDVKM. The CDR3 reads CASSINTEAFF. The CDR3 nucleotides are TGTGCCAGCAGTATAAACACTGAAGCTTTCTTT.

The chain links TRBV6-6 to TRBJ2-7; a weak D match, TRBD1 (5 bases). Trimming shortened V by 8 bases and J by 5 bases, and 10 bases separated the two germline ends. CDR1 is MNHNY, CDR2 SVGAGI, per germline (reference sequence). The CDR3 covers 11 residues. The CDR3 here is CASRRVHEQYF. The CDR3 nucleotides are TGTGCCAGCCGCAGGGTCCACGAGCAGTACTTC.

The chain links TRBV19 to TRBJ1-2; no definite D call. V was shortened by 6 bases and J by 2 bases, with 10 bases between the two germline ends. This CDR3 spans 13 amino acids. Germline V gives CDR1 LNHDA, CDR2 SQIVND (reference sequence). The DNA of the CDR3 is TGTGCCAGTAGAAGGGAGAGGAACTATGGCTACACCTTC. It translates to CASRRERNYGYTF. Full variable domain (rest looked up from reference TRBV19 and TRBJ1-2): DGGITQSPKYLFRKEGQNVTLSCEQNLNHDAMYWYRQDPGQGLRLIYYSQIVNDFQKGDIAEGYSVSREKKESFPLTVTSAQKNPTAFYLCASRRERNYGYTFGSGTRLTVV.

The chain links TRBV5-6 to TRBJ2-2, with D possibly being TRBD2 (6 bases). Germline CDR1 reads SGHDT; CDR2 reads YYEEEE. The ends were cut back, 5 bases at V and 2 bases at J, with 13 bases in the middle. The CDR3 is 15 amino acids. The CDR3 loop reads CASRRGMGNTGELFF. CDR3 bases: TGTGCCAGCAGGCGGGGAATGGGAAACACCGGGGAGCTGTTTTTT.

This rearrangement joins TRBV2 to TRBJ2-7; 11 positions match TRBD2. The CDR3 spans 14 residues. Unmatched junction bases numbered 1, after V lost 3 bases and J lost 3 bases. Germline CDR1 and CDR2: SNHLY and FYNNEI. CDR3 sequence: CASSETSGVYEQYF. The CDR3 DNA reads TGTGCCAGCAGTGAGACTAGCGGGGTCTACGAGCAGTACTTC.

The chain carries TRBV5-4 and TRBJ2-7, with 10 bases aligning to TRBD1. Per the germline V gene, CDR1 is SGHNT and CDR2 is YYREEE (reference sequence). V lost 4 bases, J lost 2 bases, and 3 bases stayed unmatched. This CDR3 has 14 amino acids. The CDR3 protein is CASSRTGGPYEQYF. CDR3 nucleotides: TGTGCCAGCAGCCGGACAGGGGGGCCCTACGAGCAGTACTTC.

The J gene is TRBJ2-3, the V gene TRBV29-1; 16 nucleotides align to TRBD2. This CDR3 spans 16 amino acids. Germline CDR1 and CDR2: SQVTM and ANQGSEA. J gave up 2 bases and V 4 bases, and 3 bases lay outside the gene matches. The CDR3 loop reads CSVVGTSGGDTDTQYF. As DNA, the CDR3 is TGCAGCGTTGTAGGGACTAGCGGGGGGGACACAGATACGCAGTATTTT.

V and J are TRBV19 and TRBJ1-6; 8 positions agree with TRBD1. The germline CDR1 and CDR2 sequences are LNHDA and SQIVND (reference sequence). This CDR3 has 15 residues. J lost 5 bases, V lost 4 bases, and 4 bases had no gene match. The CDR3 DNA sequence: TGTGCCAGTAGTAGTCAGGGGGCCGATAATTCACCCCTCCACTTT. The encoded protein is CASSSQGADNSPLHF.